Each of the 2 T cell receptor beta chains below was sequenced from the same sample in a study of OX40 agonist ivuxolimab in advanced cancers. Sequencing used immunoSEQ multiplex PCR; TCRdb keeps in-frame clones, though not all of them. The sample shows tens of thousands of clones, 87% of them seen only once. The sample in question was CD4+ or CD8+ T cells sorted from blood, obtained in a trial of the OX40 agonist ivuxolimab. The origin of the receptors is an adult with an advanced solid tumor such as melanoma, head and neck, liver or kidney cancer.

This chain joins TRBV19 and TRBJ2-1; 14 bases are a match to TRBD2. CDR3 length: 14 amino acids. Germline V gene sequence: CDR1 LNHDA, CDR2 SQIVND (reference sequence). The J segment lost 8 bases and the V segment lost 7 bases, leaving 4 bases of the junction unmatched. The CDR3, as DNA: TGTGCCAGTATGACTAGCGGGAGGGTCGATGAGCAGTTCTTC. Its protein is CASMTSGRVDEQFF.

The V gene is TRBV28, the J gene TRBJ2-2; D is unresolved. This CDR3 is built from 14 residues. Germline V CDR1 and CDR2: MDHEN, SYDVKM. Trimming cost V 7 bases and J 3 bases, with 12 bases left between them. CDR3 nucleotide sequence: TGTGCCAGCATCAGGAAAGGGTACACCGGGGAGCTGTTTTTT. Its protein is CASIRKGYTGELFF.